These 30 T cell receptor beta chains originate from one sample sequenced in a study of radiotherapy plus CTLA-4 blockade in lung cancer. Method: immunoSEQ multiplex PCR; TCRdb's copy keeps in-frame clones and lacks some. This table has 81,000 or so clones, roughly 79% appearing once. The sample was peripheral blood, taken from a patient treated with radiotherapy plus ipilimumab. These TCRs come from a human donor with non-small cell lung cancer whose response to radiotherapy plus ipilimumab could not be evaluated. Some clones in this sample may be carry-over from other donors' samples.

The J gene is TRBJ1-2, the V gene TRBV4-1; 8 positions match TRBD1. V lost 3 bases, J lost 5 bases, and 11 bases stayed unmatched. This CDR3 region has 16 residues. Per the germline V gene, CDR1 is MGHRA and CDR2 is YSYEKL. The CDR3 protein is CASSHFGQGREYGYTF. For the CDR3, the DNA is TGCGCCAGCAGCCACTTCGGACAGGGACGAGAGTATGGCTACACCTTC.

This chain links TRBV4-3 with TRBJ1-1; no definite D call. V lost 0 bases, J lost 2 bases, and 10 bases lay in between. Germline CDR1 LGHNA, CDR2 YSLEER. The CDR3 totals 15 residues. The DNA of the CDR3 is TGCGCCAGCAGCCAAGATACCGGGATCAACACTGAAGCTTTCTTT. Translating it yields CASSQDTGINTEAFF.

CDR3 residues: CAISASGQGSSYNSPLHF. CDR3 nucleotides: TGTGCCATCAGTGCGTCCGGGCAGGGAAGCTCCTATAATTCACCCCTCCACTTT. The rearrangement joins TRBV10-3 to TRBJ1-6; possible D gene TRBD1, 5 bases. This CDR3 region has 18 residues. Germline CDR1 is ENHRY and CDR2 is SYGVKD. V was clipped by 4 bases and J by 0 bases, with 16 bases between them.

V is TRBV9 and J is TRBJ2-3, with a tentative D call TRBD1 (5 bases). Trimming left V 0 bases short and J 4 bases short, with 9 bases between. CDR3 length equals 14 residues. CDR1 and CDR2 from the germline V gene are SGDLS and YYNGEE. The CDR3 loop reads CASSVGPTADTQYF. The CDR3 coding sequence is TGTGCCAGCAGCGTAGGGCCGACAGCAGATACGCAGTATTTT.

The gene calls are TRBV4-2 and TRBJ2-3; 14 bases agree with TRBD2. Trimming took 2 bases from V and 2 from J; bases not matched to a gene: 6. CDR3 length equals 18 residues. Germline V gives CDR1 LGHNA, CDR2 YNFKEQ. The CDR3 coding sequence is TGTGCCAGCAGCCAATATGGGACTAGCGGGGGTTACACAGATACGCAGTATTTT. Translating it yields CASSQYGTSGGYTDTQYF.

The gene calls are TRBV7-2 and TRBJ2-3, with a weak D call TRBD2 (5 bases). V lost 1 base and J lost 6, with 8 bases in between. Germline V gene data show CDR1 as SGHTA and CDR2 as FQGNSA. The CDR3 runs to 13 residues. CDR3 sequence: CASSLVGVDTQYF. In nucleotides, the CDR3 is TGTGCCAGCAGCTTAGTGGGAGTCGATACGCAGTATTTT. The full variable domain, its missing parts supplied by reference TRBV7-2 and TRBJ2-3, is GAGVSQSPSNKVTEKGKDVELRCDPISGHTALYWYRQSLGQGLEFLIYFQGNSAPDKSGLPSDRFSAERTGGSVSTLTIQRTQQEDSAVYLCASSLVGVDTQYFGPGTRLTVL.

The chain has TRBV7-9 and TRBJ2-7, with 12 bases fitting TRBD2. The V and J ends lost 1 base and 0 bases, in that order; junction bases with no gene match: 1. Germline lookup yields CDR1 SEHNR and CDR2 FQNEAQ (reference sequence). This CDR3 has 16 residues. The CDR3 spells CASSLGLAGASYEQYF. In DNA form, the CDR3 reads TGTGCCAGCAGCTTAGGACTAGCGGGGGCCTCCTACGAGCAGTACTTC.

J is TRBJ2-3 and V is TRBV7-2, with D perhaps matching TRBD1 (6 bases). The germline V and J ends were trimmed by 1 base and 2 bases, with 10 bases remaining between them. The CDR3 totals 15 residues. Germline CDR1 SGHTA, CDR2 FQGNSA. Here the CDR3 reads CASSLVDRTTDTQYF. CDR3 DNA: TGTGCCAGCAGCTTAGTGGACAGAACCACAGATACGCAGTATTTT.

This chain links TRBV6-5 with TRBJ1-2; 7 positions match TRBD1. The ends lost 6 bases at V and 3 bases at J; junction bases unmatched: 7. This CDR3 comprises 14 residues. The germline CDR1 and CDR2 sequences are MNHEY and SVGAGI. DNA for the CDR3: TGTGCCAGCAGATTAAGGGACAGATACTATGGCTACACCTTC. As protein: CASRLRDRYYGYTF.

This clone was seen more than once but under ten times. V usage is TRBV4-3 and J usage is TRBJ2-7, with 10 positions matching TRBD1. CDR3 length: 16 residues. In germline, CDR1 is LGHNA, CDR2 YSLEER. V gave up 0 bases and J gave up 4 bases; unmatched junction bases: 6. The CDR3 loop is CASSQDRQGARYEQYF. For the CDR3, the DNA is TGCGCCAGCAGCCAAGATCGACAGGGGGCCAGGTACGAGCAGTACTTC.

For the CDR3, the DNA is TGTGCTAGTGGTTTGGTACGGGGGGGCGTCGGGGAGCTGTTTTTT. Translating it yields CASGLVRGGVGELFF. The chain is built from TRBV12-5 and TRBJ2-2; 8 positions agree with TRBD2. The germline V gene encodes CDR1 LGHNT and CDR2 FRNRAP. The CDR3 loop spans 15 amino acids. After removal of 0 bases from V and 7 bases from J, the junction contained 4 bases not matched to a gene.

The chain has TRBV28 and TRBJ2-7; 12 bases line up with TRBD2. This CDR3 region has 15 residues. With V trimmed by 6 bases and J by 0 bases, 3 bases remained unmatched. Germline CDR1 and CDR2: MDHEN and SYDVKM. In nucleotides, the CDR3 is TGTGCCAGCAGATCTAGCGGGGGGGCCTCCTACGAGCAGTACTTC. It encodes CASRSSGGASYEQYF.

The CDR3 here is CASSKIATGDYGYTF. The CDR3 DNA sequence: TGTGCCAGCAGCAAGATCGCGACAGGGGACTATGGCTACACCTTC. The gene calls are TRBV11-1 and TRBJ1-2; 8 nucleotides agree with TRBD1. Germline V lookup: CDR1 SGHAT, CDR2 FQDESV (reference sequence). The J segment lost 3 bases and the V segment lost 5 bases, leaving 8 bases of the junction unmatched. The length of the CDR3 is 15 residues.

This clone has just a few counts. V gene TRBV7-9 combines with J gene TRBJ2-1; D uncertain. There are 13 residues in the CDR3. Germline V gene data show CDR1 as SEHNR and CDR2 as FQNEAQ (reference sequence). Between the trimmed V and J ends, which lost 5 bases and 4 bases, there was a span of 9 bases. CDR3 in amino acids: CASSQTFYNEQFF. CDR3 in DNA: TGTGCCAGCAGCCAGACTTTTTACAATGAGCAGTTCTTC.

This clone was recorded a few times. The chain uses TRBV19 and TRBJ1-1; possible D gene TRBD1, 6 bases. Between the trimmed V and J ends, which lost 4 bases and 5 bases, there was a span of 17 bases. The germline gives CDR1 LNHDA, CDR2 SQIVND (reference sequence). CDR3 length: 15 amino acids. For the CDR3, the DNA is TGTGCCAGTAGTAGCCCTCAGGGGCAGGGTACTGAAGCTTTCTTT. This gives the protein CASSSPQGQGTEAFF.

This clone has a handful of counts. This CDR3 is CASSFSRNTEAFF. In DNA form, the CDR3 reads TGCGCCAGCAGCTTTTCGCGGAACACTGAAGCTTTCTTT. The chain recombines TRBV5-1 with TRBJ1-1; D remains ambiguous. Germline V lookup: CDR1 SGHRS, CDR2 YFSETQ. Trimming removed 2 bases from V and 1 base from J, with 6 bases in between. The CDR3 runs to 13 residues.

This chain links TRBV4-1 with TRBJ2-2, with TRBD2 identical over 7 bases. CDR1 MGHRA and CDR2 YSYEKL come from the germline V gene. CDR3 length: 16 amino acids. Trimming at V came to 10 bases and at J to 0 bases, leaving 11 bases not matched to a gene. CDR3 protein: CATSRGEGANTGELFF. The DNA of the CDR3 is TGCGCCACCTCCCGGGGGGAGGGAGCGAACACCGGGGAGCTGTTTTTT.

About this clone itself: One end of the junction varies from germline; a read error may be responsible. V is TRBV6-5 and J is TRBJ1-1; 7 positions agree with TRBD1. Germline loops: CDR1 MNHEY, CDR2 SVGAGI. CDR3 length: 10 amino acids. Written as DNA, the CDR3 is TGTGCCAGCAGAAAGGGACAGATGTTTTTT. It translates to CASRKGQMFF.

The V and J genes are TRBV7-2 and TRBJ1-1; D is perhaps TRBD1 (5 bases). CDR1 and CDR2 from the germline V gene are SGHTA and FQGNSA. The CDR3 runs 14 residues. V shed 5 bases and J shed 7 bases, with 17 bases lying between them. CDR3 in amino acids: CASSPRGGEGEAFF. The CDR3 DNA follows: TGTGCCAGCAGCCCCCGGGGGGGTGAAGGTGAAGCTTTCTTT. Combining the CDR3 with reference TRBV7-2 and TRBJ1-1 gives the whole variable domain GAGVSQSPSNKVTEKGKDVELRCDPISGHTALYWYRQSLGQGLEFLIYFQGNSAPDKSGLPSDRFSAERTGGSVSTLTIQRTQQEDSAVYLCASSPRGGEGEAFFGQGTRLTVV.

This clone is medium-sized by share. This same CDR3 is encoded by further DNA sequences in the sample. The V gene is TRBV7-9, the J gene TRBJ1-1; TRBD1 aligns across 7 bases. Germline CDR1 reads SEHNR; CDR2 reads FQNEAQ (reference sequence). Germline trimming cut 5 bases from V and 0 bases from J; bases unmatched to any gene: 6. The CDR3 runs to 15 residues. The CDR3 region is CASSPRTGVNTEAFF. CDR3 DNA sequence: TGTGCCAGCAGCCCTAGGACAGGAGTGAACACTGAAGCTTTCTTT.

This chain links TRBV27 with TRBJ2-1; 9 positions agree with TRBD2. Germline loops: CDR1 MNHEY, CDR2 SMNVEV (reference sequence). This CDR3 has 16 amino acids. Germline trimming cut 5 bases from V and 8 bases from J; bases unmatched to any gene: 13. The CDR3 DNA is TGTGCCAGCAGTCCCCTTGGACTAGCGCGGATCCATGAGCAGTTCTTC. This translates into CASSPLGLARIHEQFF.

This CDR3 is CASRASSPAARGYTF. CDR3 DNA sequence: TGTGCCAGCAGAGCATCATCCCCTGCGGCTCGGGGCTACACCTTC. This chain links TRBV2 with TRBJ1-2; D ambiguous. The ends were cut back, 6 bases at V and 8 bases at J, with 22 bases in the middle. This CDR3 contains 15 residues. Germline-derived CDR1 and CDR2 are SNHLY and FYNNEI.

This clone appeared a single time. The rearrangement uses TRBV5-1 and TRBJ1-1; 10 bases map to TRBD1. CDR3 length equals 15 residues. Germline CDR1 reads SGHRS; CDR2 reads YFSETQ. Trimming at V came to 3 bases and at J to 2 bases, leaving 4 bases not matched to a gene. In nucleotides, the CDR3 is TGCGCCAGCAGCTGGGGGGACAGGGGAAACACTGAAGCTTTCTTT. It yields the protein CASSWGDRGNTEAFF.

This clone was observed once. The genes are TRBV5-1 and TRBJ1-1; D may be TRBD1 (6 bases). This CDR3 is 15 amino acids long. V lost 5 bases and J 4 bases, leaving 18 bases between the germline ends. CDR1 and CDR2 (germline): SGHRS, YFSETQ. The CDR3 loop is CASSLQGPGGTEAFF. In nucleotides, the CDR3 is TGCGCCAGCAGTTTACAGGGTCCTGGGGGCACTGAAGCTTTCTTT.

The rearrangement uses TRBV2 and TRBJ1-1, with 12 positions matching TRBD1. Per germline, CDR1 SNHLY and CDR2 FYNNEI. The CDR3 totals 15 residues. Trimming took 6 bases from V and 3 from J; bases not matched to a gene: 5. CDR3 sequence reads: CASRVGTGGDTEAFF. The CDR3 DNA follows: TGTGCCAGCAGGGTCGGGACAGGGGGCGACACTGAAGCTTTCTTT.

This chain joins TRBV5-1 and TRBJ2-5, with 7 positions matching TRBD1. The CDR3 totals 15 residues. With V trimmed by 3 bases and J by 5 bases, 10 bases remained unmatched. Germline CDR1 SGHRS, CDR2 YFSETQ. The DNA of the CDR3 is TGCGCCAGCAGCTGGGCAGGGGGAGAGGGGGAGACCCAGTACTTC. As protein: CASSWAGGEGETQYF.

The rearrangement links TRBV18 to TRBJ2-7; 7 nucleotides align to TRBD1. This CDR3 spans 17 amino acids. V was clipped by 3 bases and J by 3 bases; unmatched bases: 14. Germline assignment: CDR1 KGHSH and CDR2 LQKENI. Written as DNA, the CDR3 is TGTGCCAGCTCACCTACTGCCGGGACAGCTAACTACTACGAGCAGTACTTC. Amino acid sequence: CASSPTAGTANYYEQYF.

This chain links TRBV28 with TRBJ2-5, with D hard to call. Germline V gene data show CDR1 as MDHEN and CDR2 as SYDVKM. Trimming took off 6 bases at V and 2 bases at J, with 10 bases between the two ends. CDR3 size: 13 residues. CDR3: CASSRQLQETQYF. CDR3 in DNA: TGTGCCAGCAGCAGGCAACTTCAAGAGACCCAGTACTTC.

This clone was counted between two and nine times. The chain links TRBV6-1 to TRBJ1-5, with a tentative D call TRBD1 (5 bases). Germline V lookup: CDR1 MNHNS, CDR2 SASEGT. The CDR3 sequence is 14 residues long. V lost 8 bases and J 2 bases, leaving 13 bases between the germline ends. This CDR3 reads CASRSRAGNQPQHF. In DNA, the CDR3 is TGTGCCAGCCGGAGCAGGGCGGGCAATCAGCCCCAGCATTTT.

The chain couples TRBV2 to TRBJ1-2; D not resolved. Germline CDR1 SNHLY, CDR2 FYNNEI. Trimming pared 1 base from V and 5 bases from J, leaving 11 bases between. The CDR3 contains 14 residues. The CDR3 DNA reads TGTGCCAGCAGTGAAGGGGCAAGTATATATGGCTACACCTTC. Protein product: CASSEGASIYGYTF. Combining the CDR3 with reference TRBV2 and TRBJ1-2 gives the whole variable domain EPEVTQTPSHQVTQMGQEVILRCVPISNHLYFYWYRQILGQKVEFLVSFYNNEISEKSEIFDDQFSVERPDGSNFTLKIRSTKLEDSAMYFCASSEGASIYGYTFGSGTRLTVV.